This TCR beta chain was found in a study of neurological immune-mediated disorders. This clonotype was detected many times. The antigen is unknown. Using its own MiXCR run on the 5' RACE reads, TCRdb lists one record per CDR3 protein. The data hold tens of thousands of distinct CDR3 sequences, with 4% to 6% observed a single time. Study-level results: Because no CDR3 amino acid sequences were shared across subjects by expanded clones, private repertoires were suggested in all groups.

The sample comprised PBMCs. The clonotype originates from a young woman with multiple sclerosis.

Written as DNA, the CDR3 is TGTGCCAGCAGTCCCCCTAGGACAGTTAGGACCCAGTACTTC. As protein: CASSPPRTVRTQYF. V and J are TRBV28 and TRBJ2-5; a possible D gene is TRBD1 (6 bases). The CDR3 consists of 14 residues. CDR1 MDHEN and CDR2 SYDVKM come from the germline V gene. Trimming pared 5 bases from V and 7 bases from J, leaving 17 bases between.